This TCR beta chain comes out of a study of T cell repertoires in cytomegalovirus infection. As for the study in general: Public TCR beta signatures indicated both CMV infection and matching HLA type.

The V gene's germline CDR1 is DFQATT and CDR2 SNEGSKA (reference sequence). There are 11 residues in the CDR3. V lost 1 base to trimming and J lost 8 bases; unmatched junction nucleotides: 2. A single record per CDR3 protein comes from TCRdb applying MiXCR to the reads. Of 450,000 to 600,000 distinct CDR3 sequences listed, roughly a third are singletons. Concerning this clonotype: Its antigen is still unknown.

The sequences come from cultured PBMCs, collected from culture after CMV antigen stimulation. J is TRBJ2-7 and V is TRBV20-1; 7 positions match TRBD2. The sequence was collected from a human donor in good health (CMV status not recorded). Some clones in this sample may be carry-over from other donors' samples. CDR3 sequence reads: CSARGGGKQYF. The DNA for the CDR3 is TGCAGTGCTAGAGGGGGAGGGAAGCAGTACTTC.